Sequencing of this T cell receptor beta chain was carried out in a study of T cell responses to AZD1222 COVID-19 vaccine. Study-wide results and caveats: CD4 TCRs covered the whole spike, strongest at regions 160-218 and 743-854. White British ancestry dominated among donors, who included more females, and clonal diversity was possibly underestimated. It was only 6 or 7 AZD1222 recipients who were seropositive at baseline. Reportedly, close to half of spike-specific TCRs are directed against unmutated variant regions.

A note on this clone: The antigen remains unidentified.

TCRdb's table, derived via immunoSEQ multiplex PCR, lists solely in-frame clones and lacks some. The sample holds about 150,000 clones; 94% are singletons and the top ten take roughly 1.2%. The TCR sequence derives from an adult in good health. Sample: peripheral blood, taken on day 0 of AZD1222 vaccination.

In nucleotides, the CDR3 is TGTGCCAGCAGTTCTCCGACTAGCGGGAGTTCCTACGAGCAGTACGTC. Its protein product is CASSSPTSGSSYEQYV. This rearrangement joins TRBV6-5 to TRBJ2-7; 12 nucleotides align to TRBD2. Germline trimming cut 4 bases from V and 1 base from J; bases unmatched to any gene: 5. Germline-derived CDR1 and CDR2 are MNHEY and SVGAGI. There are 16 residues in the CDR3.